Shown below are 29 T cell receptor beta chains from a single sample sequenced in a study of quantifying T cell responses using KT2 cells. Study details: Reverse transcription used primers in the TCR alpha and beta constant regions.

The cDNA 3' end received a ligated oligonucleotide with a UMI. An equimolar mix of RC1.1 and RC1.2 primed the beta chain across TRBC1 and TRBC2. Each CDR3 protein gets one entry after TCRdb re-called the UMI-ligation and nested PCR reads with MiXCR. The data show around 30,000 distinct CDR3 sequences, over 9% seen once. Sequenced sample: PBMCs spiked with cells of the T cell clone KT2. These receptors came from a human donor.

This clonotype appeared many times. The rearrangement joins TRBV7-9 to TRBJ1-2; no clear D gene. CDR1 and CDR2 from the germline V gene are SEHNR and FQNEAQ (reference sequence). Trimming stripped 0 bases from V and 0 bases from J, with 17 bases between. There are 18 residues in the CDR3. The CDR3 sequence: CASSLAWRSGASNYGYTF. The CDR3 region has the DNA TGTGCCAGCAGCTTAGCCTGGAGATCGGGTGCCTCTAACTATGGCTACACCTTC. Looking up the rest from reference TRBV7-9 and TRBJ1-2 gives the full variable domain: DTGVSQNPRHKITKRGQNVTFRCDPISEHNRLYWYRQTLGQGPEFLTYFQNEAQLEKSRLLSDRFSAERPKGSFSTLEIQRTEQGDSAMYLCASSLAWRSGASNYGYTFGSGTRLTVV.

This clonotype was observed many times. The chain employs TRBV20-1 and TRBJ2-3, with D possibly matching TRBD1 (6 bases). The CDR3 totals 14 residues. Germline CDR1 is DFQATT and CDR2 is SNEGSKA (reference sequence). The V end was cut by 6 bases, the J end by 2 bases, with 15 bases between. CDR3 residues: CSASPGHNTDTQYF. The CDR3 coding sequence is TGCAGTGCATCACCGGGACATAACACAGATACGCAGTATTTT.

V is TRBV20-1 and J is TRBJ1-3; no clear D. Between the trimmed V and J ends, which lost 6 bases and 2 bases, there was a span of 17 bases. The V gene's germline CDR1 is DFQATT and CDR2 SNEGSKA (reference sequence). This CDR3 has 15 residues. This chain's CDR3 is CSASRPFDAGNTIYF. The CDR3, as DNA: TGCAGTGCCAGCCGACCATTTGATGCTGGAAACACCATATATTTT.

The chain recombines TRBV6-5 with TRBJ1-5; unclear D gene. V shed 6 bases and J shed 3 bases, with 9 bases lying between them. Germline V CDR1 and CDR2: MNHEY, SVGAGI. The length of the CDR3 is 13 residues. The CDR3 loop reads CASSRGDNQPQHF. In nucleotides, the CDR3 is TGTGCCAGCAGCCGCGGGGACAATCAGCCCCAGCATTTT.

This clonotype has a count of ten or more. V usage is TRBV12-3 or TRBV12-4 and J usage is TRBJ2-1; TRBD2 matches 15 bases. Trimming cost V 3 bases and J 7 bases; bases outside gene matches: 13. This CDR3 has 19 amino acids. The CDR3 DNA reads TGTGCCAGCAGTTTTCGAGGACTAGCGGGGGGGCTAGGAGTTAATGAGCAGTTCTTC. Translated, it gives CASSFRGLAGGLGVNEQFF.

This clonotype was seen more than once but under ten times. Here the CDR3 reads CASSEVRGQPSSPLHF. CDR3 in DNA: TGTGCCAGCAGTGAAGTGCGGGGACAGCCTTCTTCACCCCTCCACTTT. The chain joins TRBV2 to TRBJ1-6, with 7 bases that match TRBD1. Germline CDR1 is SNHLY and CDR2 is FYNNEI. This CDR3 is built from 16 residues. V shed 1 base, J shed 9 bases, and the junction held 9 bases outside the gene matches. Filled out from reference TRBV2 and TRBJ1-6, the complete variable domain reads EPEVTQTPSHQVTQMGQEVILRCVPISNHLYFYWYRQILGQKVEFLVSFYNNEISEKSEIFDDQFSVERPDGSNFTLKIRSTKLEDSAMYFCASSEVRGQPSSPLHFGNGTRLTVT.

This clonotype has ten or more counts. The chain uses TRBV4-2 and TRBJ2-1; TRBD2 aligns across 12 bases. V gave up 0 bases and J gave up 5 bases; unmatched junction bases: 5. Germline V gene data show CDR1 as LGHNA and CDR2 as YNFKEQ. CDR3 length equals 17 residues. The CDR3 bases are TGTGCCAGCAGCCAAGACCTTCTAGCGGGAGGGGACAATGAGCAGTTCTTC. Protein product: CASSQDLLAGGDNEQFF.

The chain combines TRBV6-1 with TRBJ1-5; perhaps TRBD1 as D (5 bases). CDR1 and CDR2 from the germline V gene are MNHNS and SASEGT. Trimming took off 0 bases at V and 8 bases at J, with 20 bases between the two ends. The CDR3 extends over 17 amino acids. The DNA of the CDR3 is TGTGCCAGCAGTGAAGCGAAATACGCGACGGGGGTTGAGCCCCAGCATTTT. This codes for CASSEAKYATGVEPQHF.

The table lists this clonotype with a few counts. The genes are TRBV7-8 and TRBJ2-7; perhaps TRBD1 as D (6 bases). Germline CDR1 and CDR2: SGHVS and FQNEAQ. This CDR3 has 13 residues. V shed 4 bases and J shed 0 bases, with 7 bases lying between them. The CDR3 sequence: CASSSDSSYEQYF. The CDR3 DNA reads TGTGCCAGCAGCTCGGACAGCTCCTACGAGCAGTACTTC.

As regards this clonotype: A much larger clone is a single base away; this may be a read error. This rearrangement joins TRBV20-1 to TRBJ2-7; TRBD1 matches at 7 bases. The CDR3 contains 14 residues. Germline-derived CDR1 and CDR2 are DFQATT and SNEGSKA (reference sequence). The CDR3 reads CGARETGMSYEQYF. DNA of the CDR3: TGCGGTGCTAGAGAGACAGGGATGTCCTACGAGCAGTACTTC.

About this clonotype itself: A much larger clone is a single base away; this may be a read error. CDR3 amino acids: CASSQIPNYGYSF. The CDR3 bases are TGCGCCAGCAGCCAAATACCAAACTATGGCTACTCCTTC. The V and J genes are TRBV4-1 and TRBJ1-2; D not certain. This CDR3 has 13 residues. Germline V gives CDR1 MGHRA, CDR2 YSYEKL.

This clonotype was recorded at least ten times. This chain connects TRBV2 to TRBJ1-2; perhaps TRBD1 as D (5 bases). V lost 5 bases and J lost 4, with 8 bases in between. The CDR3 consists of 12 residues. Per germline, CDR1 SNHLY and CDR2 FYNNEI. CDR3 sequence reads: CASSPGSYGYTF. In DNA, the CDR3 is TGTGCCAGCAGTCCAGGGTCCTATGGCTACACCTTC.

This clonotype was counted a few times. The chain employs TRBV7-9 and TRBJ1-2; possibly TRBD1 for D (5 bases). Per the germline V gene, CDR1 is SEHNR and CDR2 is FQNEAQ (reference sequence). The CDR3 loop spans 15 amino acids. V dropped 5 bases and J dropped 3 bases, with 16 bases sitting between them. The CDR3 DNA reads as TGTGCCAGCAGCAGCGGTGGGGTACAGGACTATGGCTACACCTTC. This gives the protein CASSSGGVQDYGYTF.

This clonotype was observed a handful of times. The chain links TRBV12-5 to TRBJ2-1, with 7 bases matching TRBD2. The CDR3 covers 15 residues. The V gene end was trimmed by 7 bases and the J gene end by 2 bases; junction bases not matched to a gene: 8. Germline lookup yields CDR1 LGHNT and CDR2 FRNRAP. In nucleotides, the CDR3 is TGTGCTAGTGCCCAGAGCGGGACGCCCTACAATGAGCAGTTCTTC. This translates into CASAQSGTPYNEQFF.

This clonotype was found many times. The chain combines TRBV7-9 with TRBJ1-2; D is possibly TRBD1 (6 bases). The V and J ends lost 5 bases and 5 bases respectively, with 9 bases between them. The CDR3 is 12 amino acids. The germline V gene has CDR1 SEHNR and CDR2 FQNEAQ (reference sequence). CDR3 sequence (DNA): TGTGCCAGCAGCCCCCAGGGGTATGGCTACACCTTC. Translated, it gives CASSPQGYGYTF.

V gene TRBV6-1 combines with J gene TRBJ2-2, with D possibly TRBD1 on 6 matching bases. CDR1 and CDR2 from the germline V gene are MNHNS and SASEGT. CDR3 length: 14 residues. The germline V and J ends were trimmed by 6 bases and 2 bases, with 10 bases remaining between them. In nucleotides, the CDR3 is TGTGCCAGCAGAGGGGACACCAACACCGGGGAGCTGTTTTTT. Translation gives CASRGDTNTGELFF.

This clonotype has just a few counts. The chain links TRBV12-3 or TRBV12-4 to TRBJ1-2, with D tentatively TRBD1 (6 bases). The V gene lost 6 bases and the J gene lost 5 bases, with 13 bases spanning the gap. The CDR3 has 13 residues. The CDR3: CASSPGQAYGYTF. In DNA form, the CDR3 reads TGTGCCAGCAGCCCGGGACAAGCGTATGGCTACACCTTC.

The genes are TRBV10-3 and TRBJ1-5, with 10 positions matching TRBD1. CDR1 and CDR2 from the germline V gene are ENHRY and SYGVKD. J was trimmed by 4 bases and V by 2 bases; bases with no gene match: 5. This CDR3 is built from 16 residues. CDR3 DNA sequence: TGTGCCATCAGTGAGACCGGGACAGGGGCGAATCAGCCCCAGCATTTT. Translation gives CAISETGTGANQPQHF.

This clonotype appeared a few times. The chain recombines TRBV29-1 with TRBJ1-1; D not resolved. Looked up from germline, CDR1 is SQVTM and CDR2 is ANQGSEA. The CDR3 loop spans 11 amino acids. Trimming removed 6 bases from V and 2 bases from J, with 7 bases in between. The DNA for the CDR3 is TGCAGCGTCCGGGGAAACACTGAAGCTTTCTTT. Translated: CSVRGNTEAFF.

This clonotype has ten or more counts. The chain joins TRBV11-3 to TRBJ2-5; 9 nucleotides align to TRBD1. Trimming took 5 bases from V and 1 from J; bases not matched to a gene: 5. Per the germline V gene, CDR1 is SGHNT and CDR2 is YENEEA. This CDR3 comprises 15 residues. The CDR3 spells CASSPGQGGQETQYF. The CDR3, as DNA: TGTGCCAGCAGCCCGGGACAGGGCGGCCAAGAGACCCAGTACTTC.

In its sample, this clonotype was seen many times. The chain uses TRBV20-1 and TRBJ2-3; TRBD1 agrees at 7 bases. Germline CDR1 reads DFQATT; CDR2 reads SNEGSKA (reference sequence). V lost 6 bases to trimming and J lost 0 bases; unmatched junction nucleotides: 6. CDR3 length equals 14 residues. CDR3 nucleotides: TGCAGTGCGGGGACAGAGTTAAGCACAGATACGCAGTATTTT. As protein: CSAGTELSTDTQYF.

This clonotype showed up many times. This chain joins TRBV6-5 and TRBJ2-6; 8 positions agree with TRBD2. Germline trimming cut 1 base from V and 1 base from J; bases unmatched to any gene: 6. Germline V gene lookup returns CDR1 MNHEY and CDR2 SVGAGI. The CDR3 length is 18 residues. The CDR3 sequence: CASSYLKIAGSGANVLTF. CDR3 in DNA: TGTGCCAGCAGTTACTTAAAGATAGCGGGGTCTGGGGCCAACGTCCTGACTTTC.

This clonotype appeared a few times. The chain recombines TRBV29-1 with TRBJ1-3; D possibly corresponds to TRBD1 (5 bases). The CDR3 runs 13 residues. The germline V gene encodes CDR1 SQVTM and CDR2 ANQGSEA. V was pared by 7 bases and J by 0 bases, with 10 bases between. The CDR3 nucleotides read TGCAGCGCCCGACAGAACTCTGGAAACACCATATATTTT. This sequence encodes CSARQNSGNTIYF.

This clonotype was observed many times. The V gene is TRBV20-1, the J gene TRBJ1-2; no reliable D call. The length of the CDR3 is 13 residues. Per the germline V gene, CDR1 is DFQATT and CDR2 is SNEGSKA (reference sequence). The V gene lost 0 bases and the J gene lost 0 bases, with 5 bases spanning the gap. Written as DNA, the CDR3 is TGCAGTGCTAGAGAACAGTCTAACTATGGCTACACCTTC. This translates into CSAREQSNYGYTF.

This clonotype has ten or more counts. Here the CDR3 reads CASSSRRDTDTQYF. CDR3 sequence (DNA): TGTGCCAGCAGCTCCAGACGCGACACAGATACGCAGTATTTT. The rearrangement uses TRBV13 and TRBJ2-3; D call uncertain. The CDR3 sequence is 14 residues long. The ends were cut back, 4 bases at V and 2 bases at J, with 10 bases in the middle. Germline CDR1 is PRHDT and CDR2 is FYEKMQ (reference sequence).

This clonotype was seen ten or more times. The J gene is TRBJ2-1, the V gene TRBV20-1; 7 bases match TRBD1. Trimming cost V 6 bases and J 5 bases; bases outside gene matches: 7. In germline, CDR1 is DFQATT, CDR2 SNEGSKA (reference sequence). This CDR3 comprises 13 residues. The CDR3 here is CSAPDRADNEQFF. CDR3 DNA sequence: TGCAGTGCCCCCGACAGGGCGGACAATGAGCAGTTCTTC.

This clonotype was detected many times. The genes are TRBV4-1 and TRBJ1-1; the D gene is possibly TRBD1 (5 bases). Trimming pared 1 base from V and 3 bases from J, leaving 12 bases between. Germline V gene data show CDR1 as MGHRA and CDR2 as YSYEKL. CDR3 size: 15 residues. The CDR3, as DNA: TGCGCCAGCAGCCAAGGGGGGGGGAGAGACACTGAAGCTTTCTTT. Amino acids: CASSQGGGRDTEAFF.

This clonotype was seen more than once but under ten times. CDR3 residues: CASSETGTNDGYTF. CDR3 bases: TGTGCCAGCAGTGAAACAGGGACAAATGACGGCTACACCTTC. This chain connects TRBV25-1 to TRBJ1-2; D may be TRBD1 (6 bases). The CDR3 runs 14 residues. Between the trimmed V and J ends, which lost 2 bases and 8 bases, there was a span of 15 bases. Germline CDR1 and CDR2: MGHDK and SYGVNS.

As DNA, the CDR3 is TGCGCCAGCAGCTTGGAGGCAGGGGTGGATGAGCAGTTCTTC. It yields the protein CASSLEAGVDEQFF. V usage is TRBV5-1 and J usage is TRBJ2-1, with D perhaps TRBD1 (6 bases). This CDR3 is built from 14 residues. V gave up 0 bases and J gave up 8 bases, with 12 bases separating them. Per the germline V gene, CDR1 is SGHRS and CDR2 is YFSETQ. Full variable domain (outside the CDR3, taken from reference TRBV5-1 and TRBJ2-1): KAGVTQTPRYLIKTRGQQVTLSCSPISGHRSVSWYQQTPGQGLQFLFEYFSETQRNKGNFPGRFSGRQFSNSRSEMNVSTLELGDSALYLCASSLEAGVDEQFFGPGTRLTVL.